This T cell receptor beta chain was sequenced for a study of shared clonotypes between healthy human individuals. Findings of the study overall: Larger richness was generally estimated for naive than memory subsets.

None of the donors, who were healthy HIV-negative adults, had recently had acute infections or vaccinations. Details on this clone: Antigen specificity is unknown.

Germline CDR1 reads SGHNT; CDR2 reads YENEEA. This CDR3 is 15 amino acids long. Trimming took off 5 bases at V and 1 base at J, with 11 bases between the two ends. Only in-frame clones appear in the TCRdb table, and some are missing; sequencing was by immunoSEQ multiplex PCR. In the table there are some 2.4 million clones, roughly 93% of which are singletons. The clonotype originates from a young man in good health. Some clones in this sample may be carry-over from other donors' samples. V is TRBV11-3 and J is TRBJ2-2; weak D call: TRBD1 (6 bases). The sample consisted of naive CD4+ T cells from PBMCs. Subset specified: CD45RA+ positively selected. CDR3 nucleotide sequence: TGTGCCAGCAGCCCGGGACAAAGGAACACCGGGGAGCTGTTTTTT. It yields the protein CASSPGQRNTGELFF.